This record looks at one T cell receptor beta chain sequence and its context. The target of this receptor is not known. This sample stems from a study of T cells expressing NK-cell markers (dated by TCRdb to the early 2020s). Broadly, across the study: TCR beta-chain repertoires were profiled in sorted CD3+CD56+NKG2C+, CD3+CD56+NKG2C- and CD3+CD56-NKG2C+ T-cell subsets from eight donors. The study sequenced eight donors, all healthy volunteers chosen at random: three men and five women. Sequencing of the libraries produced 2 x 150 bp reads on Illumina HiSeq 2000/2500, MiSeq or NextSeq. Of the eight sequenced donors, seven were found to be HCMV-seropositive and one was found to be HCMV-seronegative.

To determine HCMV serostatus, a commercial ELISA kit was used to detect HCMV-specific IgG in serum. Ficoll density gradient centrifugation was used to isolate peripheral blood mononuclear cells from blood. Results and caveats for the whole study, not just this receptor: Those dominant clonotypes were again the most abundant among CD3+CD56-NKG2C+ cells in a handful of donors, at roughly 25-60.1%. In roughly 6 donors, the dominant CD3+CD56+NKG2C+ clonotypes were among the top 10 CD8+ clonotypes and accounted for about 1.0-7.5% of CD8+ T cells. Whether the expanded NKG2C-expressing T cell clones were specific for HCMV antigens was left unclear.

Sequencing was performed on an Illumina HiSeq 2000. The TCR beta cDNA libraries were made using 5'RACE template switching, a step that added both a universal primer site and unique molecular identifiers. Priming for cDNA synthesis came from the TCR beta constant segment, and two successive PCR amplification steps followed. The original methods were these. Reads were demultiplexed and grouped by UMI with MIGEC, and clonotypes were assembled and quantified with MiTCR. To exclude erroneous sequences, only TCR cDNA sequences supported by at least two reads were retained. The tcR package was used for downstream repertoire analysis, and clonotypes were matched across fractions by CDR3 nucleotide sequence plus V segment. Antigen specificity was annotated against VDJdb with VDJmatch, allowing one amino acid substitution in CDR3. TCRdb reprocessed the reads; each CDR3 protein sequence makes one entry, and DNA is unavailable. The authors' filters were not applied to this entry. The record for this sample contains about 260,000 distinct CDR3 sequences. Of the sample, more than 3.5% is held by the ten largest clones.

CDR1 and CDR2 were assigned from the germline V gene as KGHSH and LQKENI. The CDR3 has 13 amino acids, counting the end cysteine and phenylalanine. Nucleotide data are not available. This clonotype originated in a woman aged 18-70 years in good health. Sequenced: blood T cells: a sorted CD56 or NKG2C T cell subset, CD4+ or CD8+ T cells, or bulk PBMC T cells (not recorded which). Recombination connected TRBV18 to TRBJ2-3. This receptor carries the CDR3 CASSSQSTDTQYF. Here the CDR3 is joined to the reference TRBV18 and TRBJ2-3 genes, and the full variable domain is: NAGVMQNPRHLVRRRGQEARLRCSPMKGHSHVYWYRQLPEEGLKFMVYLQKENIIDESGMPKERFSAEFPKEGPSILRIQQVVRGDSAAYFCASSSQSTDTQYFGPGTRLTVL.